Sequencing of this TCR beta chain was carried out in a study of blood T cell repertoires in COVID-19. Study context: Collection of acute and convalescent COVID-19 samples took place in the United States, Italy and Spain. Sources were T cells, B-cell-depleted T cells, or PBMCs; the material itself was cDNA or gDNA.

In the original processing: For nucleated cells, counts were estimated from reference gene primer amplification. Produced via immunoSEQ multiplex PCR; TCRdb's table is partial and in-frame only. V and J calls and clone size are given by that table; D and trimming were obtained from the DNA. Among under 80,000 clones listed, 85% to 90% were seen once. On this clone: At one end the junction does not follow the germline gene, possibly because of a read error.

CDR1 and CDR2 from the germline V gene are SGHDT and YYEEEE. CDR3 size: 12 residues. The sequencing input was peripheral blood. The receptor was derived from a woman of 80 years or more with active COVID-19. The V and J genes are TRBV5-6 and TRBJ2-7; TRBD2 matches 8 bases. This CDR3 is CASSPGGGFPTF. The CDR3 bases are TGTGCCAGCAGCCCGGGGGGGGGATTCCCCACATTC.